The rows below give T cell receptor beta chains drawn from one sample of a study of CD8+ T cells in alopecia areata. Sequenced by immunoSEQ multiplex PCR; TCRdb stores in-frame clones only, minus some. The table records a few hundred thousand clones, roughly 66% of them present only once. The input for sequencing was CD4+ T cells sorted from blood, taken around week 46, from a patient treated with tofacitinib. The receptor set was obtained from a human donor with alopecia areata. The CDR3 runs from the conserved cysteine through the conserved F or W. The order of the fields is D gene, clone size, J gene, V gene, CDR3 DNA, CDR3 protein. A D gene is named only where the DNA matches it firmly. Size values are once, few and many counts, or a class for expanded clones, and some rows have none.

NA,few,TRBJ2-1,TRBV29-1,TGCAGCGTTGAAAAAGGTGTGGGCAATGAGCAGTTCTTC,CSVEKGVGNEQFF
TRBD1,NA,TRBJ2-3,TRBV5-4,TGTGCCAGCACCAGGGACAGGGGAGATACGCAGTATTTT,CASTRDRGDTQYF
NA,NA,TRBJ1-2,TRBV4-2,TGTGCCAGCAGCCAAGAGCAGGGCCCTAACTATGGCTACACCTTC,CASSQEQGPNYGYTF
NA,NA,TRBJ1-2,TRBV15,TGTGCCACCAGCTCGCAGGACAGCGGCGGCTACACCTTC,CATSSQDSGGYTF
NA,NA,TRBJ2-1,TRBV2,TGTGCCACGTCGGCGGCTCGGTCTGATGTGCAGTTCTTC,CATSAARSDVQFF
TRBD2,NA,TRBJ2-7,TRBV7-9,TGTGCCAGCAGCCCTAGCGGCGGAGGCGAGCAGTACTTC,CASSPSGGGEQYF
NA,NA,TRBJ1-6,TRBV30,TGTGCCTGGAGTAGCCGACCCAATTCACCCCTCCACTTT,CAWSSRPNSPLHF
NA,once,TRBJ2-2,TRBV10-3,TGTGCCATCAGTGAGTCTAATAACGACTTTTCCGGGGAGCTGTTTTTT,CAISESNNDFSGELFF
NA,NA,TRBJ1-1,TRBV29-1,TGCAGCGTTGAGGTACAGGGTTCGAACACTGAAGCTTTCTTT,CSVEVQGSNTEAFF
NA,NA,TRBJ1-1,TRBV2,TGTGCCAGCAGCCCTCAAAGGAGGGGCGCTGAAGCTTTCTTT,CASSPQRRGAEAFF
NA,NA,TRBJ2-5,TRBV9,TGTGCCAGCGGGCACGGGGCTATCCAAGAGACCCAGTACTTC,CASGHGAIQETQYF
TRBD1,NA,TRBJ1-2,TRBV30,TGTGCCTGGTGGTTGGGACAGGGCGGTAACTATGGCTACACCTTC,CAWWLGQGGNYGYTF
NA,NA,TRBJ1-1,TRBV5-1,TGCGCCAGCAGCTTGGGCGCACAGATTTACACTGAAGCTTTCTTT,CASSLGAQIYTEAFF
NA,NA,TRBJ2-6,TRBV7-9,TGTGCCAGCAGCTCCACCAGGACACGCAGGGCCAACGTCCTGACTTTC,CASSSTRTRRANVLTF
NA,few,TRBJ1-1,TRBV11-1,TGTGCCAGCAGCTCAAAGGGGCAGGGGAGGTTGAACACTGAAGCTTTCTTT,CASSSKGQGRLNTEAFF
NA,few,TRBJ1-1,TRBV30,TGTGCCTGGGCCCGGAGGGGAAATACTGAAGCTTTCTTT,CAWARRGNTEAFF
TRBD2,few,TRBJ2-3,TRBV5-1,TGCGCCAGCACCTCTGGGCCCCAGCGGGGGGGCCTTTGGGATACGCAGTATTTT,CASTSGPQRGGLWDTQYF
NA,NA,TRBJ1-6,TRBV4-3,TGCGCCAGCAGCCAGAGTATCTCCTATAATTCACCCCTCCACTTT,CASSQSISYNSPLHF
NA,NA,TRBJ2-7,TRBV30,TGTGCCTGGAGGGGCCTCGCAGCACGGGACGAGCAGTACTTC,CAWRGLAARDEQYF
NA,NA,TRBJ2-5,TRBV18,TGTGCCAGCTCACCAAACCAAGAGACCCAGTACTTC,CASSPNQETQYF
NA,NA,TRBJ2-5,TRBV5-1,TGCGCCAGCAGCTTGGAAGGCTTCTCTCAAGAGACCCAGTACTTC,CASSLEGFSQETQYF
TRBD1,NA,TRBJ2-7,TRBV14,TGTGCCAGCAGCCTGACAGGGGAGGAAGGAGAGCAGTACTTC,CASSLTGEEGEQYF
NA,NA,TRBJ1-5,TRBV7-2,TGTGCCAGCAGCGCCTCCTACAATCAGCCCCAGCATTTT,CASSASYNQPQHF
TRBD2,few,TRBJ2-3,TRBV5-1,TGCGCCAGCAGCGCCCTGGGAGCGGGGGCCACAGATACGCAGTATTTT,CASSALGAGATDTQYF
NA,NA,TRBJ2-3,TRBV7-9,TGTGCCAGCAGCGGGACCCACTCCACAGATACGCAGTATTTT,CASSGTHSTDTQYF
NA,few,TRBJ2-7,TRBV6-1,TGTGCCAGCAGTCGAGACCAGGGGTTTCAGCAGTACTTC,CASSRDQGFQQYF
NA,few,TRBJ1-2,TRBV29-1,TGCAGCGTTGAACGGACGGAGTCGGGCTACACCTTC,CSVERTESGYTF
NA,NA,TRBJ1-2,TRBV2,TGTGCCAGCAGTGTTGGTGGGATTGGCTACACCTTC,CASSVGGIGYTF
TRBD2,NA,TRBJ2-1,TRBV2,TGTGCCAGCAGGATTAGCGGGGGGGCAGATGAGCAGTTCTTC,CASRISGGADEQFF
NA,NA,TRBJ1-2,TRBV29-1,TGCAGCGTGGCGGGAAACTATGGCTACACCTTC,CSVAGNYGYTF
NA,NA,TRBJ2-7,TRBV29-1,TGCAGCTACGGGACTGCCTACGAGCAGTACTTC,CSYGTAYEQYF